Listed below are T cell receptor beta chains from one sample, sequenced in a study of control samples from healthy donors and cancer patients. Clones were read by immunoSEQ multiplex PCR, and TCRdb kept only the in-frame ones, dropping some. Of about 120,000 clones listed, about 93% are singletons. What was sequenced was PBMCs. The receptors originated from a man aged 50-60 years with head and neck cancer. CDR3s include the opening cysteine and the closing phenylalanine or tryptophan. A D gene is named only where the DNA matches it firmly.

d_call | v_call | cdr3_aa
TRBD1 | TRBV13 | CASSLNGQGNQPQHF
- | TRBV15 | CATSGVGSGNTIYF
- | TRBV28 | CASSPGQLANYGYTF
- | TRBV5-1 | CASSLATSGETQYF
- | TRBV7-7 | CASSLYMSGPTEAFF
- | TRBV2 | CASSKEGKTGLNEQFF
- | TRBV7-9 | CASSLGRTDQETQYF
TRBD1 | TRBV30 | CAWSPPGQAINEQFF
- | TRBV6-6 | CASSYALDKQFF
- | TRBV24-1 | CATSAPIRGLNEQFF
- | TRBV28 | CASSPLARGNTEAFF
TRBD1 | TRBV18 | CASSPLGQDLNSPLHF
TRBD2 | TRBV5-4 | CASSSALAGDSYEQYF
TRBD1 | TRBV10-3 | CAISDLTGGNEQFF
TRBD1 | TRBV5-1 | CASSLSGQGSYEQYF
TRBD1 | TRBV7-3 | CASSPGGGYVRTEAFF
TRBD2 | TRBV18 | CASSPQRGQGEQFF
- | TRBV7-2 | CASSLGSGREQYF
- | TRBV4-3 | CASSQDHDSEAFF
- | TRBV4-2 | CASSQDDSGTVNTEAFF
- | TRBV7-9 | CASSLGGIPQHF
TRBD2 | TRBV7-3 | CASSPLAAGELFF
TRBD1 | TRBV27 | CASSPRQGPADDEQFF
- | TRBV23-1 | CASRSYLEAFF
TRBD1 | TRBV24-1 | CATHVGDREDTEAFF
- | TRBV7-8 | CASSPNPGAEQYF
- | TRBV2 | CASSATGYLETQYF
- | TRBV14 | CASSQEPQDQQPQHF
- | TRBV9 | CASSGRPTLAKNIQYF
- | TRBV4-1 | CASSQEGGISGLLNEQFF
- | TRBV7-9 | CASSLASTRLSMGYTF
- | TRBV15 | CATSRGQTGREQYF
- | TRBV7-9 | CASSLDPSATDTQYF
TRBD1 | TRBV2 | CASSRQGAYNEQFF
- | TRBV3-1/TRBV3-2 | CASSQLRGVLEKLFF
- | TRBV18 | CASSPGQNNEKLFF
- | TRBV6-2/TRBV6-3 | CASSYVGEKLFF
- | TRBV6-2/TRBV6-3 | CASSTLLQGSSYNSPLHF
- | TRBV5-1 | CASSLLGSDTQYF
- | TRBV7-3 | CASSPGGAGNYGYTF
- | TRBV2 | CASSGDPGTQYF
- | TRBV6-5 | CASSLSWSSYNEQFF
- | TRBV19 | CASSPDMAANTEAFF
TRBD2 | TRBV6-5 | CASADGGVTGELFF
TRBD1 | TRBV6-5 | CASRDTGGYQPQHF
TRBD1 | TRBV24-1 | CATQGIGTGTGGYTF
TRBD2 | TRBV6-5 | CASMLAGDTDTQYF
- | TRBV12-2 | CASRLESFVIKRGGIHNEQFF